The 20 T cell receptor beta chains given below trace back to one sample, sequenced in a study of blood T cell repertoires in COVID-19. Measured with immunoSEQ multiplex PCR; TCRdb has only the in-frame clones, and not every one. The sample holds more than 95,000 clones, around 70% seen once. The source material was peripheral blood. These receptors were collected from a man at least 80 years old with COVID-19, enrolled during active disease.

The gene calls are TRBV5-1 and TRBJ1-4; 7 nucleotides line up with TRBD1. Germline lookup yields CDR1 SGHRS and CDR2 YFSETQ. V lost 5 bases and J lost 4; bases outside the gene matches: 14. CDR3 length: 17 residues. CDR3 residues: CASRGYPTGTDNEKLFF. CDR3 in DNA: TGCGCCAGCAGGGGATACCCCACCGGGACAGATAATGAAAAACTGTTTTTT.

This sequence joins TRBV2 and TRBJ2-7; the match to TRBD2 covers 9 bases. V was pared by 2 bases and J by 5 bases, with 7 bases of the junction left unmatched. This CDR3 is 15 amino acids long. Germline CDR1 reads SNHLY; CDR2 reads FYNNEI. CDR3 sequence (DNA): TGTGCCAGCAGTGAAAATCTAGCGGGACCCCACGAGCAGTACTTC. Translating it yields CASSENLAGPHEQYF.

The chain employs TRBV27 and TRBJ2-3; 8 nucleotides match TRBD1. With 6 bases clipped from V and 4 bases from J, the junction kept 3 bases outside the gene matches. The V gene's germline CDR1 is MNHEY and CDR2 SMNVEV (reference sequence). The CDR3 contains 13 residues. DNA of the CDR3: TGTGCCAGCAGCCCGACAGGGGCAGATACGCAGTATTTT. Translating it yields CASSPTGADTQYF.

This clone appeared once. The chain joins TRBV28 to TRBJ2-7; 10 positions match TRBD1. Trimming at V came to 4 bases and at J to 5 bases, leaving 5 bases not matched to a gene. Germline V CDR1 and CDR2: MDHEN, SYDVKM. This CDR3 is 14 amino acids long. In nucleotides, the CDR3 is TGTGCCAGCAGTTCACGCGGGACAGGGGACGAGCAGTACTTC. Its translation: CASSSRGTGDEQYF.

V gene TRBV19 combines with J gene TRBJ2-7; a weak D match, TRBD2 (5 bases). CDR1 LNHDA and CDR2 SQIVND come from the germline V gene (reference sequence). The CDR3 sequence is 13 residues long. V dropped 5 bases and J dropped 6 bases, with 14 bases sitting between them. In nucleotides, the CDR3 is TGTGCCAGTAGTGTTGGGGTTGGGAGCGAGCAGTACTTC. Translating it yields CASSVGVGSEQYF.

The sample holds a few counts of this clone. This CDR3 is CASSLRAGGSSYNEQFF. CDR3 nucleotide sequence: TGCGCCAGCAGCTTGCGAGCGGGGGGGAGCTCCTACAATGAGCAGTTCTTC. This rearrangement joins TRBV5-1 to TRBJ2-1; 10 bases are a match to TRBD2. The CDR3 runs to 17 residues. From germline, CDR1 is SGHRS and CDR2 YFSETQ. The trim removed 1 base at V and 0 bases at J, leaving 4 bases unmatched.

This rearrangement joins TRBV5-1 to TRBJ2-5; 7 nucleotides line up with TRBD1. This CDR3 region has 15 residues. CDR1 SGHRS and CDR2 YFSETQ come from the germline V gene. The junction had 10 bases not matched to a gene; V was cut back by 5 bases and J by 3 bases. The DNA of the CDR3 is TGCGCCAGCAGACGTTCCGGGACAGCTGAAGAGACCCAGTACTTC. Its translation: CASRRSGTAEETQYF.

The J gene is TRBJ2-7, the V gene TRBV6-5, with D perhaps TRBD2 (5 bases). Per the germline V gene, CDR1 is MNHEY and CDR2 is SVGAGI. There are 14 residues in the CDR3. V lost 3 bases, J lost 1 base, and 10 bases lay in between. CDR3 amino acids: CASSYLALSYEQYF. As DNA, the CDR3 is TGTGCCAGCAGTTATCTAGCCCTATCCTACGAGCAGTACTTC.

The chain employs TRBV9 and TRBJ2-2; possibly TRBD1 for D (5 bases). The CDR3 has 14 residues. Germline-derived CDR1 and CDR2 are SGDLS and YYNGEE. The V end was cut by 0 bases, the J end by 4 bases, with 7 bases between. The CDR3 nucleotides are TGTGCCAGCAGCGTAGTCGACAGCACCGGGGAGCTGTTTTTT. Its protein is CASSVVDSTGELFF. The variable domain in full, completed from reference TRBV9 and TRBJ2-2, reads DSGVTQTPKHLITATGQRVTLRCSPRSGDLSVYWYQQSLDQGLQFLIQYYNGEERAKGNILERFSAQQFPDLHSELNLSSLELGDSALYFCASSVVDSTGELFFGEGSRLTVL.

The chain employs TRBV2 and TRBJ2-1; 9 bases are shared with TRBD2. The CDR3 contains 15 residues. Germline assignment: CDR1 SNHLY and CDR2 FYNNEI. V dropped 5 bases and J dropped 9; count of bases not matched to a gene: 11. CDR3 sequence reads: CASSRELAGDSEQFF. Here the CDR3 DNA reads TGTGCCAGCAGTAGGGAATTAGCGGGAGATAGTGAGCAGTTCTTC.

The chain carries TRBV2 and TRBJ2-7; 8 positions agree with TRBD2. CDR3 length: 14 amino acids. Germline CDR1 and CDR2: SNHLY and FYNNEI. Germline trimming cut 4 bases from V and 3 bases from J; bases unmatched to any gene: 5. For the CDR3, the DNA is TGTGCCAGCAGTGTGGCTAGCGGGCGCTACGAGCAGTACTTC. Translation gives CASSVASGRYEQYF.

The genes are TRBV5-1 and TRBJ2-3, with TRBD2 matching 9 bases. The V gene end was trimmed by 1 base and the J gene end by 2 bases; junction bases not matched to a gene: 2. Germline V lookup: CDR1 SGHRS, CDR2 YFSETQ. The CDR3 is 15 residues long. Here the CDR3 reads CASSLPSGVTDTQYF. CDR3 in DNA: TGCGCCAGCAGCTTGCCTAGCGGGGTCACAGATACGCAGTATTTT.

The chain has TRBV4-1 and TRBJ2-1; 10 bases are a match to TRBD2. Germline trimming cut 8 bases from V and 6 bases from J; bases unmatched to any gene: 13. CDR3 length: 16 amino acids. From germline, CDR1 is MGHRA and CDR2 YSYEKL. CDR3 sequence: CASHGHLAGAANEQFF. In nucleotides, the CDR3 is TGCGCCAGCCATGGGCATCTAGCGGGAGCAGCCAATGAGCAGTTCTTC.

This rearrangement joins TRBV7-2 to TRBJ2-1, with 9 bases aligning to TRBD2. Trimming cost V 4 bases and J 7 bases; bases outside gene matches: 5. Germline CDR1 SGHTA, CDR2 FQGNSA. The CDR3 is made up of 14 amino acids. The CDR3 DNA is TGTGCCAGCAGCTATAGCGGGAGTTCTAATGAGCAGTTCTTC. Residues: CASSYSGSSNEQFF.

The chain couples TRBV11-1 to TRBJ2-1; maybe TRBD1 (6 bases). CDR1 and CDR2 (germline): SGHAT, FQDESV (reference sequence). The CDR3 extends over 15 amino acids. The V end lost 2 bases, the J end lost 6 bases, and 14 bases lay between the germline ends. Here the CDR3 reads CASSLRPGDSNEQFF. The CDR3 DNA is TGTGCCAGCAGCTTACGCCCAGGGGATAGCAATGAGCAGTTCTTC.

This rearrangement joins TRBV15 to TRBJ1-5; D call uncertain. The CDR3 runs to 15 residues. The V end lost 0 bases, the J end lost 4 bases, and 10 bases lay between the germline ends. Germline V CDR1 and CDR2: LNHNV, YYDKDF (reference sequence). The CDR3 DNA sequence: TGTGCCACCAGCAGAGATGCGGTGCGGAATCAGCCCCAGCATTTT. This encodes CATSRDAVRNQPQHF.

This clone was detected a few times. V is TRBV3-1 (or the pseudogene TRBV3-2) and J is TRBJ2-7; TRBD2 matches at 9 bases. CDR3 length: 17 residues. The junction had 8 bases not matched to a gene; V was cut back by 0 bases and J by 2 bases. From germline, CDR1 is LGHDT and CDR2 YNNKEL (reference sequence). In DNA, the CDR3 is TGTGCCAGCAGCCAAGATCTTTGGCTAGCGGGGACCTACGAGCAGTACTTC. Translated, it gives CASSQDLWLAGTYEQYF.

In DNA, the CDR3 is TGTGCCAGCAGCCTCACACGACAGGGGATCCACGAGCAGTACTTC. Its translation is CASSLTRQGIHEQYF. V gene TRBV28 combines with J gene TRBJ2-7, with 8 positions matching TRBD1. Trimming at V came to 6 bases and at J to 5 bases, leaving 12 bases not matched to a gene. Germline CDR1 and CDR2: MDHEN and SYDVKM. The CDR3 runs to 15 residues.

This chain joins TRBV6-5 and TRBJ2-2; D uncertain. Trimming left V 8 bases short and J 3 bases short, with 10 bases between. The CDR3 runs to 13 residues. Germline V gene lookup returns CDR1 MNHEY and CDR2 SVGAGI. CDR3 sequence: CASQAVDTGELFF. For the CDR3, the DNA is TGTGCCAGCCAGGCTGTCGACACCGGGGAGCTGTTTTTT.

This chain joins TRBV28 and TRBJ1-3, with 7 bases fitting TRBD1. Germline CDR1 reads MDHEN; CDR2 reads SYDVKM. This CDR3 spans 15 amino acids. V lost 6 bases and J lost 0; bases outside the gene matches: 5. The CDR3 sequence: CASSYGTVSGNTIYF. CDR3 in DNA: TGTGCCAGCAGCTACGGGACAGTCTCTGGAAACACCATATATTTT.